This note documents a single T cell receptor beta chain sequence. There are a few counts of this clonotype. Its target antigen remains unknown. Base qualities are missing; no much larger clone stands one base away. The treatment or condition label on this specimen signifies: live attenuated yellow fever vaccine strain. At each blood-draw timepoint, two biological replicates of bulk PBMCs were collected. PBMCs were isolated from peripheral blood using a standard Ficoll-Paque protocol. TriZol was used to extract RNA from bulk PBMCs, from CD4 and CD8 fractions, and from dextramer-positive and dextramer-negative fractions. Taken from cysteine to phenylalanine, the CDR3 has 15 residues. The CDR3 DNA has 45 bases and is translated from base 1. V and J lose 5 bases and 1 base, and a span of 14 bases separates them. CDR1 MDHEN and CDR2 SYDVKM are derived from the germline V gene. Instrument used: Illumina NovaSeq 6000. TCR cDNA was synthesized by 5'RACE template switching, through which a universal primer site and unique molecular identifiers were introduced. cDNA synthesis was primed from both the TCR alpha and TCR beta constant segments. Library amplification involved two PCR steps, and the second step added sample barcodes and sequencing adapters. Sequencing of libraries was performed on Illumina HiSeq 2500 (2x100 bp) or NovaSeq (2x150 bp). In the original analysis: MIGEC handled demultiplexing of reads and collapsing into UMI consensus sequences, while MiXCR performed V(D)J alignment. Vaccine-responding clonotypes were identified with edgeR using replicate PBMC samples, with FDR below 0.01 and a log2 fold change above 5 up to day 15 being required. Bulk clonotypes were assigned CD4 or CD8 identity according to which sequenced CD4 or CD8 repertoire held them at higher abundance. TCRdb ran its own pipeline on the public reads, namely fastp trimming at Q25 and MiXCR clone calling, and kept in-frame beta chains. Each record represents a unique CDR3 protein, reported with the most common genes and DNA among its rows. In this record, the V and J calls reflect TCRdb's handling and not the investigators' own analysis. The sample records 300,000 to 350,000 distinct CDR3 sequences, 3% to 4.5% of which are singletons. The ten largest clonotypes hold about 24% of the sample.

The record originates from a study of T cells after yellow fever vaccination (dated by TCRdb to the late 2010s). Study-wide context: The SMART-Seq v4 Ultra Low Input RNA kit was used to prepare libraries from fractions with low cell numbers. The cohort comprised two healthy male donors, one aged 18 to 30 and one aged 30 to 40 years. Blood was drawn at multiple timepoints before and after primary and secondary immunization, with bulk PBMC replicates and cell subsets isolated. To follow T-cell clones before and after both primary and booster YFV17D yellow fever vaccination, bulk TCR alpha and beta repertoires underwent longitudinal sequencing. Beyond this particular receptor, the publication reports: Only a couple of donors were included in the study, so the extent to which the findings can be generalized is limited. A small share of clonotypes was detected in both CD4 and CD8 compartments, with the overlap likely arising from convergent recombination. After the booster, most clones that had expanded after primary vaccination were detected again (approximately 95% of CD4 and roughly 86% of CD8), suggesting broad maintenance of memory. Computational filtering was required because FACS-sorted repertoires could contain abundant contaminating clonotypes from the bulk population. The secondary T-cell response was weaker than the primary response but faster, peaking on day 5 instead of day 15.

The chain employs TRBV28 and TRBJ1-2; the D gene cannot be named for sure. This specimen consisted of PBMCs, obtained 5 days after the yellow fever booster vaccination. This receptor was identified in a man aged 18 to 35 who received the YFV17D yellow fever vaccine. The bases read TGTGCCAGCAGTAACCCCTTCGACGGTAACTATGGCTACACCTTC. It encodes CASSNPFDGNYGYTF.